This T cell receptor (beta chain) emerged from a study of T cell responses to AZD1222 COVID-19 vaccine listed by TCRdb under 2021. Turning to the overall study: AZD1222 recipients with second doses at about 4 weeks or about 12 weeks were pooled, because spike-specific TCR depth and breadth did not differ between schedules. TCR sequencing covered some 240 trial participants: some 210 given two doses of AZD1222 and about 26 given two doses of MenACWY control vaccine. Trial participants were enrolled into age subgroups of 18-55, 56-69 and 70-plus years, which contained 148, 28 and 57 TCR-sequenced participants, respectively. What the research found in general, with its limitations: Conclusions about previously exposed vaccinees are limited, since just a handful of AZD1222 recipients were seropositive for SARS-CoV-2 at baseline. Participants were mostly white British, with more females than males. The authors suggested clonal diversity may have been underestimated. The 56-69-year group was small, and its depth increase did not reach significance, likely because of low power. Reportedly, close to half of the unique spike-specific TCRs recognized epitopes lying outside the regions that are mutated in the B.1.351 and B.1.1.7 variants. The whole spike protein was spanned by vaccine-associated CD4 TCRs, and dominant responses were seen in regions 160-218 and 743-854. Because no day 14 peak-response samples were available, the repertoires could be characterized only after the peak T cell response. Spike-specific TCR breadth and depth rose significantly after two AZD1222 doses compared with day 0 and with MenACWY recipients.

The CDR3 regions of human TCRbeta chains were analyzed by immunosequencing. In the source study's methods: Repertoire TCRs were checked for matches against a reference library of SARS-CoV-2-specific TCRs that had been generated using the MIRA antigen-specificity platform. Breadth was defined as the fraction of unique TCRs that were SARS-CoV-2-associated, and depth was defined as the fraction of total T cells that were SARS-CoV-2-associated. Each spike-specific TCR was assigned to its reactive spike region and to a CD4 or CD8 class using the MIRA data. Log10-transformed breadth and depth values were compared by one-way ANOVA with Sidak's multiple comparisons tests. TCRdb carries this immuneACCESS record with in-frame sequences only. Its versions omit some clonotypes, under half of them owing to an unresolved V gene in the studies checked, with the rest unexplained. V, J and clone size derive from that table, while D and trimming were established from the DNA sequence. This sample holds tens of thousands of clones; around 87% were observed only once. The ten largest clones represent 24% of the sample.

On this clone itself: Its antigen target is currently unknown. No base qualities exist here, and no much larger clone lies one base off it.

According to the study, the label for this sample's time point signals: baseline before first vaccination. Vaccinee samples came from UK trials COV001 and COV002, including a single-blind randomized controlled phase 2/3 trial of AZD1222 (ChAdOx1 nCoV-19) in healthy adults. For TCRbeta chain sequencing, PBMC samples from trial participants were taken at day 0 and at day 28 after the second dose. The germline V gene (reference sequence) yields SGHNT for CDR1 and YYREEE for CDR2. The cysteine opens and the phenylalanine closes a CDR3 of 15 amino acids. The sequence is cut down to CDR3 DNA, 45 bases in frame from base 1. V loses 4 bases at its end and J loses 7 bases; junction bases beyond the gene matches: 11.

The sample here was peripheral blood, taken on day 0 of AZD1222 vaccination. Recombination joined TRBV5-4 with TRBJ1-2; TRBD1 matches 9 bases in the middle. This sequence originates from an adult in good health. This receptor has the CDR3 CASSGTGTGKSGYTF. At the DNA level, the sequence is TGTGCCAGCAGCGGCACCGGGACAGGGAAATCTGGCTACACCTTC.